In its sample, the clone carrying this TCR beta chain was seen once. Its antigen is still unknown. The ends were cut back, 6 bases at V and 2 bases at J, with 14 bases in the middle. Germline lookup yields CDR1 SGHTA and CDR2 FQGNSA. This CDR3 region has 14 residues. Treatment: oral pan-JAK inhibitor, 5-10 mg twice daily. The data were obtained in a study of CD8+ T cells in alopecia areata. Background on the study: Treated patients' severity was scored by percentage of affected scalp area. Study results and caveats: Numerous expanded lesional clones remained in scalp and blood during tofacitinib. Uncertainty remains about how baseline CD8+ expansion links to response, with one nonresponder.

RNA extraction and reverse transcription yielded cDNA as sequencing template. Profiling relied on immunoSEQ multiplex PCR, and the TCRdb table lists in-frame clones only, not all of them. The table lists more than 85,000 clones, about 58% of them singletons. V and J are TRBV7-2 and TRBJ2-7, with no clear D. This specimen consisted of CD8+ T cells sorted from blood, obtained at week 4, from a patient treated with tofacitinib. This TCR came from a human donor with alopecia areata. The CDR3 DNA sequence: TGTGCCAGCAGTTACGGAAGGAGCACCTACGAGCAGTACTTC. It translates to CASSYGRSTYEQYF.